The 29 T cell receptor beta chains given below trace back to one sample, sequenced in a study of blood T cell repertoires in COVID-19. TCRdb keeps only in-frame clones here, not all; method: immunoSEQ multiplex PCR. Among about 150,000 clones, more than 75% were seen once, and the ten largest hold 8% to 9%. Sequences were obtained from peripheral blood. These receptors came from a woman between 55 and 75 years old with COVID-19, enrolled during active disease.

This clone was seen only once. This chain connects TRBV5-1 to TRBJ1-3, with D possibly matching TRBD1 (6 bases). The germline CDR1 and CDR2 sequences are SGHRS and YFSETQ. V gave up 2 bases and J gave up 0 bases, with 21 bases separating them. The CDR3 consists of 19 residues. CDR3 in amino acids: CASSFYSHGQLSSGNTIYF. The CDR3 region has the DNA TGCGCCAGCAGCTTTTACAGCCACGGACAGCTCTCCTCTGGAAACACCATATATTTT.

The rearrangement joins TRBV18 to TRBJ2-7; 7 bases map to TRBD1. Losses at the gene ends were 4 bases for V and 2 bases for J; bases not matched to a gene: 2. This CDR3 has 13 amino acids. CDR1 and CDR2 (germline): KGHSH, LQKENI. CDR3: CASSLGTAYEQYF. DNA of the CDR3: TGTGCCAGCTCACTCGGGACAGCCTACGAGCAGTACTTC.

The chain couples TRBV18 to TRBJ1-1; maybe TRBD1 (5 bases). Germline-derived CDR1 and CDR2 are KGHSH and LQKENI. This CDR3 comprises 13 residues. Trimming took 3 bases from V and 5 from J, leaving 10 bases between them. CDR3 nucleotide sequence: TGTGCCAGCTCACCCGTAACAGGAACTGAAGCTTTCTTT. Its protein product is CASSPVTGTEAFF.

The chain employs TRBV6-5 and TRBJ1-4; D possibly corresponds to TRBD1 (6 bases). Germline-derived CDR1 and CDR2 are MNHEY and SVGAGI. The CDR3 contains 15 residues. Between the trimmed V and J ends, which lost 2 bases and 5 bases, there was a span of 12 bases. The CDR3: CASSYTTGGNEKLFF. CDR3 DNA: TGTGCCAGCAGTTACACGACAGGCGGCAATGAAAAACTGTTTTTT.

The J gene is TRBJ2-7, the V gene TRBV3-1 (or the pseudogene TRBV3-2), with 7 bases that match TRBD1. CDR3 size: 12 residues. Germline values: CDR1 LGHDT, CDR2 YNNKEL (reference sequence). Unmatched junction bases numbered 4, after V lost 4 bases and J lost 7 bases. The CDR3 nucleotides read TGTGCCAGCAGCCGGACAGGTTCGGAGCAGTACGTC. Protein: CASSRTGSEQYV.

The chain combines TRBV7-6 with TRBJ2-1; D remains unclear. Germline V CDR1 and CDR2: SGHVS, FNYEAQ. This CDR3 is 16 amino acids long. The ends were cut back, 6 bases at V and 1 base at J, with 16 bases in the middle. The CDR3 protein is CASSRTGGISYNEQFF. The CDR3 region has the DNA TGTGCCAGCAGTCGAACCGGCGGAATTTCCTACAATGAGCAGTTCTTC.

The rearrangement links TRBV5-1 to TRBJ2-5, with 13 bases aligning to TRBD2. Germline V CDR1 and CDR2: SGHRS, YFSETQ. Trimming took 0 bases from V and 1 from J; bases not matched to a gene: 3. The CDR3 is 17 amino acids. The DNA for the CDR3 is TGCGCCAGCAGCTTGGGGGGACTAGCGGGACTCCAAGAGACCCAGTACTTC. It specifies CASSLGGLAGLQETQYF.

The chain couples TRBV19 to TRBJ2-3; 14 bases agree with TRBD2. The CDR3 totals 16 residues. Germline assignment: CDR1 LNHDA and CDR2 SQIVND (reference sequence). V lost 7 bases and J lost 3; bases outside the gene matches: 6. CDR3 in amino acids: CASTRLAGGPTDTQYF. The CDR3 DNA reads as TGTGCCAGTACCCGACTAGCGGGAGGGCCAACAGATACGCAGTATTTT.

This clone was counted a few times. This chain joins TRBV7-9 and TRBJ1-4, with 9 bases identical to TRBD1. The CDR3 has 14 residues. V shed 3 bases, J shed 6 bases, and the junction held 2 bases outside the gene matches. The germline gives CDR1 SEHNR, CDR2 FQNEAQ (reference sequence). The CDR3 region is CASSFDRGYEKLFF. The CDR3 DNA sequence: TGTGCCAGCAGCTTCGACAGGGGGTATGAAAAACTGTTTTTT.

The chain joins TRBV3-1 (or the pseudogene TRBV3-2) to TRBJ2-3; 7 bases agree with TRBD1. Germline trimming cut 1 base from V and 2 bases from J; bases unmatched to any gene: 3. The CDR3 covers 15 residues. Germline CDR1 LGHDT, CDR2 YNNKEL (reference sequence). This CDR3 is CASSQGDRLTDTQYF. The CDR3 nucleotides are TGTGCCAGCAGCCAAGGGGACAGACTCACAGATACGCAGTATTTT.

The rearrangement joins TRBV9 to TRBJ1-4; TRBD1 matches 7 bases. This CDR3 has 14 amino acids. V lost 0 bases, J lost 8 bases, and 4 bases stayed unmatched. Looked up from germline, CDR1 is SGDLS and CDR2 is YYNGEE. The CDR3 protein is CASSVGPGGEKLFF. CDR3 sequence (DNA): TGTGCCAGCAGCGTAGGTCCAGGGGGGGAAAAACTGTTTTTT.

CDR3 amino acids: CASSLTGLSYNEQFF. CDR3 nucleotide sequence: TGCGCCAGCAGCTTAACAGGCCTCTCCTACAATGAGCAGTTCTTC. The chain carries TRBV5-1 and TRBJ2-1; D perhaps matches TRBD1 (5 bases). The CDR3 sequence is 15 residues long. The V end lost 2 bases, the J end lost 0 bases, and 9 bases lay between the germline ends. CDR1 and CDR2 (germline): SGHRS, YFSETQ.

V is TRBV9 and J is TRBJ1-4; D uncertain. Germline CDR1 is SGDLS and CDR2 is YYNGEE. There are 15 residues in the CDR3. Between the trimmed V and J ends, which lost 4 bases and 1 base, there was a span of 11 bases. As DNA, the CDR3 is TGTGCCAGCAGCCCACTGTTTCAAACTAATGAAAAACTGTTTTTT. Translating it yields CASSPLFQTNEKLFF.

This clone was counted between two and nine times. CDR3: CAIKGTSGPGELFF. The CDR3 nucleotides are TGTGCCATCAAGGGAACTAGTGGTCCCGGGGAGCTGTTTTTT. The chain couples TRBV10-3 to TRBJ2-2, with a tentative D call TRBD2 (5 bases). Germline loops: CDR1 ENHRY, CDR2 SYGVKD. The V and J ends lost 7 bases and 6 bases respectively, with 15 bases between them. CDR3 length equals 14 residues.

This clone was seen only a few times. This chain connects TRBV30 to TRBJ2-5; 7 bases agree with TRBD1. The CDR3 runs 13 residues. After removal of 3 bases from V and 4 bases from J, the junction contained 5 bases not matched to a gene. Germline V gives CDR1 GTSNPN, CDR2 SVGIG (reference sequence). DNA of the CDR3: TGTGCCTGGAGCTCACAGGGGTTAGAGACCCAGTACTTC. Translating it yields CAWSSQGLETQYF. The full variable domain, its missing parts supplied by reference TRBV30 and TRBJ2-5, is SQTIHQWPATLVQPVGSPLSLECTVEGTSNPNLYWYRQAAGRGLQLLFYSVGIGQISSEVPQNLSASRPQDRQFILSSKKLLLSDSGFYLCAWSSQGLETQYFGPGTRLLVL.

This clone was found once. The chain couples TRBV7-3 to TRBJ2-5; TRBD2 might be the D (6 bases). Germline V gene data show CDR1 as SGHTA and CDR2 as FQGTGA. V lost 3 bases and J 4 bases, leaving 9 bases between the germline ends. There are 13 residues in the CDR3. DNA for the CDR3: TGTGCCAGCAGCTTGGACTATCGAGAGACCCAGTACTTC. This encodes CASSLDYRETQYF.

The V gene is TRBV3-1 (or the pseudogene TRBV3-2), the J gene TRBJ2-1; 8 bases fit TRBD1. The CDR3 totals 14 residues. In germline, CDR1 is LGHDT, CDR2 YNNKEL (reference sequence). Unmatched junction bases numbered 5, after V lost 8 bases and J lost 2 bases. The CDR3 DNA follows: TGTGCCAGCGGAGGGACAGGCCCCTACAATGAGCAGTTCTTC. It encodes CASGGTGPYNEQFF.

The V call is TRBV27, the J call TRBJ2-1, with TRBD2 identical over 10 bases. The CDR3 extends over 16 amino acids. V trimming: 7 bases; J trimming: 7 bases; junction bases outside the gene matches: 13. The V gene's germline CDR1 is MNHEY and CDR2 SMNVEV (reference sequence). The CDR3 nucleotides are TGTGCCAGCACCTTTGCCGGACTAGCGGCTAGGAATGAGCAGTTCTTC. Residues: CASTFAGLAARNEQFF.

This chain connects TRBV19 to TRBJ1-3; TRBD1 is a possible D gene (5 bases). This CDR3 has 13 amino acids. Germline V gene lookup returns CDR1 LNHDA and CDR2 SQIVND (reference sequence). V was pared by 6 bases and J by 6 bases, with 12 bases between. Written as DNA, the CDR3 is TGTGCCAGTAGCAGCAGGGAGGCAAACACCATATATTTT. Translation: CASSSREANTIYF.

The chain has TRBV24-1 and TRBJ2-1; D uncertain. The CDR3 is 11 residues long. Germline loops: CDR1 KGHDR, CDR2 SFDVKD. Trimming shortened V by 2 bases and J by 7 bases, and 2 bases separated the two germline ends. The CDR3 loop is CATSDSNEQFF. The CDR3 DNA follows: TGTGCCACCAGTGATTCTAATGAGCAGTTCTTC.

The chain recombines TRBV19 with TRBJ1-3; D might be TRBD1 (6 bases). CDR3 length: 14 residues. With 9 bases removed from V and 1 base from J, the gap between germline ends came to 13 bases. The germline V gene has CDR1 LNHDA and CDR2 SQIVND (reference sequence). The CDR3 is CASREQGSGNTIYF. CDR3 nucleotide sequence: TGTGCCAGCCGGGAACAGGGATCTGGAAACACCATATATTTT. The complete variable domain, with remaining parts taken from reference TRBV19 and TRBJ1-3, reads DGGITQSPKYLFRKEGQNVTLSCEQNLNHDAMYWYRQDPGQGLRLIYYSQIVNDFQKGDIAEGYSVSREKKESFPLTVTSAQKNPTAFYLCASREQGSGNTIYFGEGSWLTVV.

The chain joins TRBV7-9 to TRBJ1-5, with D maybe TRBD1 (6 bases). The CDR3 has 14 residues. The germline V and J ends were trimmed by 5 bases and 5 bases, with 13 bases remaining between them. Germline values: CDR1 SEHNR, CDR2 FQNEAQ (reference sequence). As DNA, the CDR3 is TGTGCCAGCAGCCTCCCGGGACACCATCAGCCCCAGCATTTT. Encoded protein: CASSLPGHHQPQHF. The variable domain in full, with the rest retrieved from reference TRBV7-9 and TRBJ1-5, is DTGVSQNPRHKITKRGQNVTFRCDPISEHNRLYWYRQTLGQGPEFLTYFQNEAQLEKSRLLSDRFSAERPKGSFSTLEIQRTEQGDSAMYLCASSLPGHHQPQHFGDGTRLSIL.

The chain carries TRBV7-8 and TRBJ1-1, with 7 bases lining up with TRBD1. V shed 5 bases, J shed 0 bases, and the junction held 9 bases outside the gene matches. The germline CDR1 and CDR2 sequences are SGHVS and FQNEAQ. The CDR3 length is 16 residues. As DNA, the CDR3 is TGTGCCAGCAGCCCCCAGGGGGTTAATATGAACACTGAAGCTTTCTTT. Its protein product is CASSPQGVNMNTEAFF.

This clone was observed a single time. V gene TRBV4-1 combines with J gene TRBJ1-4, with 9 bases identical to TRBD1. The CDR3 spans 16 residues. CDR1 MGHRA and CDR2 YSYEKL come from the germline V gene. The junction had 7 bases not matched to a gene; V was cut back by 5 bases and J by 3 bases. The CDR3 sequence: CASSSRDREANEKLFF. The CDR3 DNA sequence: TGCGCCAGCAGCTCCCGGGACAGGGAGGCTAATGAAAAACTGTTTTTT.

The V gene is TRBV6-5, the J gene TRBJ1-1; a weak D match, TRBD1 (5 bases). Trimming took 4 bases from V and 1 from J, leaving 16 bases between them. Germline-derived CDR1 and CDR2 are MNHEY and SVGAGI. The CDR3 covers 16 residues. CDR3 in amino acids: CASSFGGSVGNTEAFF. The DNA of the CDR3 is TGTGCCAGCAGTTTTGGGGGGTCTGTGGGGAACACTGAAGCTTTCTTT.

This chain uses TRBV11-2 with TRBJ1-5; no clear D gene. V was trimmed by 3 bases and J by 5 bases, leaving 8 bases between them. This CDR3 is 13 amino acids long. Germline V gives CDR1 SGHAT, CDR2 FQNNGV. DNA of the CDR3: TGTGCCAGCAGCTTGGAGTTTGATCAGCCCCAGCATTTT. It codes for CASSLEFDQPQHF.

The CDR3 here is CASSPSDRGLGHSPLHF. In DNA form, the CDR3 reads TGTGCCAGCTCACCAAGCGACAGGGGGCTAGGGCATTCACCCCTCCACTTT. The chain recombines TRBV18 with TRBJ1-6; TRBD1 agrees at 10 bases. This CDR3 comprises 17 residues. The J segment lost 8 bases and the V segment lost 2 bases, leaving 9 bases of the junction unmatched. From germline, CDR1 is KGHSH and CDR2 LQKENI. The full variable domain, its missing parts supplied by reference TRBV18 and TRBJ1-6, is NAGVMQNPRHLVRRRGQEARLRCSPMKGHSHVYWYRQLPEEGLKFMVYLQKENIIDESGMPKERFSAEFPKEGPSILRIQQVVRGDSAAYFCASSPSDRGLGHSPLHFGNGTRLTVT.

The chain uses TRBV5-4 and TRBJ1-3, with 8 bases fitting TRBD1. Germline CDR1 and CDR2: SGHNT and YYREEE (reference sequence). The CDR3 loop spans 14 amino acids. The junction had 2 bases not matched to a gene; V was cut back by 4 bases and J by 2 bases. CDR3 DNA sequence: TGTGCCAGCAGCCCGACAGGGGCTGGAAACACCATATATTTT. It specifies CASSPTGAGNTIYF.

This chain joins TRBV19 and TRBJ2-3; 10 nucleotides line up with TRBD2. Trimming cost V 3 bases and J 0 bases; bases outside gene matches: 3. CDR3 length equals 16 residues. The germline CDR1 and CDR2 sequences are LNHDA and SQIVND (reference sequence). CDR3 protein: CASSIPSGGSTDTQYF. For the CDR3, the DNA is TGTGCCAGTAGTATCCCTAGCGGGGGTAGCACAGATACGCAGTATTTT.